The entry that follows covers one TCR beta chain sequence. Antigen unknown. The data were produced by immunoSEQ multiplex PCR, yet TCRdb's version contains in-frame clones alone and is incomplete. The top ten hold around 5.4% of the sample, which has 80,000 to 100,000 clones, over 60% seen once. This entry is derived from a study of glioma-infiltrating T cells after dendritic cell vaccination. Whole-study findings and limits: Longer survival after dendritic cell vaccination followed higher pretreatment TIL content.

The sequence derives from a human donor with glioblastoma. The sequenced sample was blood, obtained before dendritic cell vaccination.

CDR3 protein: CASSRAPTSSYTDTQYF. In DNA, the CDR3 is TGTGCCAGCAGCCGAGCGCCAACTAGTTCATACACAGATACGCAGTATTTT. The genes are TRBV14 and TRBJ2-3; tentative D call: TRBD2 (5 bases). The CDR3 has 17 amino acids. Germline V gives CDR1 SGHDN, CDR2 FVKESK. The V end lost 4 bases, the J end lost 2 bases, and 19 bases lay between the germline ends.